This paragraph covers one T cell receptor beta chain sequence. This sample was included in a study of cytomegalovirus exposure and HLA in healthy donors. This CDR3 region has 16 residues. J gave up 3 bases and V 6 bases, and 10 bases lay outside the gene matches. CDR1 is LNHDA, CDR2 SQIVND, per germline (reference sequence). Vbeta (60) and Jbeta (13) primers were used in the PCR. Data came from immunoSEQ multiplex PCR; TCRdb stores just in-frame clones and leaves some out. The profile shows around 150,000 clones, just under 85% of them singletons. The sample was PBMCs. The sequence was collected from a man younger than 40 in good health and CMV-seropositive. V and J are TRBV19 and TRBJ2-1; 8 nucleotides match TRBD2. The CDR3 nucleotides read TGTGCCAGTAGCCCAGACCCGGGACTAGTCTACAATGAGCAGTTCTTC. Its protein product is CASSPDPGLVYNEQFF.